The rows below give T cell receptor beta chains drawn from one sample of a study of cytomegalovirus exposure and HLA in healthy donors. The method was immunoSEQ multiplex PCR; TCRdb's version includes in-frame clones alone and lacks a portion of them. The repertoire has over 150,000 clones, 75% to 90% of them found once; the top ten carry around 2.3%. The sample taken for sequencing was PBMCs. These receptors were collected from a male donor in good health and CMV-seronegative. Each CDR3 is given with its conserved first and last residue. A D gene is named only where the DNA matches it firmly. For some rows the clone size is stated as once, few or many, or as a class when expanded; others skip it.

d_call clone_size j_call v_call cdr3_nt cdr3_aa
- once TRBJ2-5 TRBV11-2 TGTGCCAGCAGCTTAAACACACAGGTCCGTCAAGAGACCCAGTACTTC CASSLNTQVRQETQYF
- - TRBJ1-2 TRBV11-2 TGTGCCAGCAGCTGGGCGACAGTCCGGAACTATGGCTACACCTTC CASSWATVRNYGYTF
- few TRBJ2-3 TRBV6-6 TGTGCCAGCAGACGACGGCAGGACTCTAGCACAGATACGCAGTATTTT CASRRRQDSSTDTQYF
- - TRBJ2-6 TRBV6-4 TGTGCCAGCAGCAGTGGCTCTGGGGCCAACGTCCTGACTTTC CASSSGSGANVLTF
TRBD1 once TRBJ2-3 TRBV5-1 TGCGCCAGCAGCTTGGAGGGACAGGGTGTGGATACGCAGTATTTT CASSLEGQGVDTQYF
- - TRBJ1-3 TRBV18 TGTGCCAGCTCAGCGGGGCATACCCTTGGAAACACCATATATTTT CASSAGHTLGNTIYF
- - TRBJ1-5 TRBV5-4 TGTGCCAGCAGCACAATGGGGGGGGTAGATCAGCCCCAGCATTTT CASSTMGGVDQPQHF
- - TRBJ1-4 TRBV14 TGTGCCAGCAGCCCCCGCCTGACAAATGAAAAACTGTTTTTT CASSPRLTNEKLFF
- - TRBJ1-5 TRBV7-9 TGTGCCAGCAGCCCAGGGGACAATCAGCCCCAGCATTTT CASSPGDNQPQHF
TRBD1 few TRBJ1-2 TRBV6-5 TGTGCCAGCAGGCCACAGGGGGCAGAGGGCTACACCTTC CASRPQGAEGYTF
- - TRBJ2-2 TRBV2 TGTGCCAGCAGTGATCCACGACTGGACACCGGGGAGCTGTTTTTT CASSDPRLDTGELFF